This section outlines one T cell receptor (beta chain) sequence together with its context. Authors' data handling: Reference gene primer amplification gave estimated nucleated cell counts. Assay: immunoSEQ multiplex PCR; the TCRdb copy retains only in-frame clones and omits some. The DNA gave D and trimming, while V, J and clone size come from that table. The repertoire holds 150,000 or so clones, with around 75% as singletons. This entry is derived from a study of blood T cell repertoires in COVID-19. Study in general: Acute-phase and convalescent COVID-19 samples originated in the United States, Italy and Spain. Nucleic acid was either cDNA or gDNA, and it came from T cells, B-cell-depleted T cells, or PBMCs.

The Seattle site enrolled patients during active infection and followed them longitudinally. What was sequenced was peripheral blood. This receptor was identified in a woman in her 70s with COVID-19, enrolled during active disease.

CDR3 loop: CASSTLQGPSTDTQYF. CDR3 nucleotide sequence: TGTGCCAGCTCAACGCTACAGGGCCCTAGCACAGATACGCAGTATTTT. This chain joins TRBV18 and TRBJ2-3, with D possibly TRBD1 on 6 matching bases. Germline values: CDR1 KGHSH, CDR2 LQKENI. The CDR3 spans 16 residues. Trimming removed 5 bases from V and 0 bases from J, with 15 bases in between.